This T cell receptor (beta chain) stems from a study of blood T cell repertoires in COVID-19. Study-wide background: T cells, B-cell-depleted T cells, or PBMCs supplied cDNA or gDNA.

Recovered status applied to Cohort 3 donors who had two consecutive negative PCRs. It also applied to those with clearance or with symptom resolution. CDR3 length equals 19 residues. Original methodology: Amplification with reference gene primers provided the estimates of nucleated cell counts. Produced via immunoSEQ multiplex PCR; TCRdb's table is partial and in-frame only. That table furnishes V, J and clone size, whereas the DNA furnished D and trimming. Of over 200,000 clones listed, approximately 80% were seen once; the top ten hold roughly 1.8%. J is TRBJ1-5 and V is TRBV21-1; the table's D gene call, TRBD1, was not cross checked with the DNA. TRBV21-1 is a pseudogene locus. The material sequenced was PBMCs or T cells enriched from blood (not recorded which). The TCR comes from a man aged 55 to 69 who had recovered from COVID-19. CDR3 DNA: TGTGCCAGCAGCAACCCGGGACAGGGAGTCGTAGGTAGCAATCAGCCCCAGCATTTT. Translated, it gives CASSNPGQGVVGSNQPQHF.